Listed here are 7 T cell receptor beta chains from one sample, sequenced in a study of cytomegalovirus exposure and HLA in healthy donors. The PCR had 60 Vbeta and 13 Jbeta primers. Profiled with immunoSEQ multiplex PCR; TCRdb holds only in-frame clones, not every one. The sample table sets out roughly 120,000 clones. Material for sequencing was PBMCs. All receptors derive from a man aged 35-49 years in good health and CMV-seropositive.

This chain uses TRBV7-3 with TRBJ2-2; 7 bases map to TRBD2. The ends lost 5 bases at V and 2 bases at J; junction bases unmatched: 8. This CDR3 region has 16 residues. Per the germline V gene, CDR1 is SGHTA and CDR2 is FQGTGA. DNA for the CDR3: TGTGCCAGCAGCCGTTTTGGCGGGAGTAACACCGGGGAGCTGTTTTTT. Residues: CASSRFGGSNTGELFF.

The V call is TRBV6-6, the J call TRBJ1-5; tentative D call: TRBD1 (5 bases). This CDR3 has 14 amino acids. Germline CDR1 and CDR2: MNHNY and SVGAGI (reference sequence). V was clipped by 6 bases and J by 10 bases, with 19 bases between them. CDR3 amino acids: CASSHGEGSSPQHF. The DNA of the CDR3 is TGTGCCAGCAGCCACGGGGAGGGGAGTAGTCCCCAGCATTTT.

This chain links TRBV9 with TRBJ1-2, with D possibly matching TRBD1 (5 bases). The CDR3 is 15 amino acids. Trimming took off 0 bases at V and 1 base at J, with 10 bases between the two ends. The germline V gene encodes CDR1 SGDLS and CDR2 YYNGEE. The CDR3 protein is CASSVGQLINYGYTF. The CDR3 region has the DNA TGTGCCAGCAGCGTAGGACAGCTGATTAACTATGGCTACACCTTC.

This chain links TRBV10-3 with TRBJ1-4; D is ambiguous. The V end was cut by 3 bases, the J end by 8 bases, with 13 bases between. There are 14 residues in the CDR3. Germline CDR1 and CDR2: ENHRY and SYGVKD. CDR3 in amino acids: CAISDPAREEKLFF. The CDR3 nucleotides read TGTGCCATCAGTGACCCTGCGCGGGAGGAAAAACTGTTTTTT.

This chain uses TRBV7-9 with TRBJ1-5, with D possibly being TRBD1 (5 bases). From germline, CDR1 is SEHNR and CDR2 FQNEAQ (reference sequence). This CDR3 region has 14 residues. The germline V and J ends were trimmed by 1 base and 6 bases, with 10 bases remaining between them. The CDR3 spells CASSLGSGGQPQHF. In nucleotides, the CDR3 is TGTGCCAGCAGCTTAGGGAGCGGGGGTCAGCCCCAGCATTTT.

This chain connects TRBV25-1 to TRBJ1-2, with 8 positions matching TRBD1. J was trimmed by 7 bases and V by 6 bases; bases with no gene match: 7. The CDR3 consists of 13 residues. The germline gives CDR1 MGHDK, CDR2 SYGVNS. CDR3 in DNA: TGTGCCAGCAGCGTCGGACAGGGATTTGGCTACACCTTC. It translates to CASSVGQGFGYTF.

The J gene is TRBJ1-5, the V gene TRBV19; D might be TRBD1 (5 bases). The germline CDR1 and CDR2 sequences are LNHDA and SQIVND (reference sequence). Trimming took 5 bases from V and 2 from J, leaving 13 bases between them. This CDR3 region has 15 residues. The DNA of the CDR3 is TGTGCCAGTAGTCCAACGGGGGTGGGCAATCAGCCCCAGCATTTT. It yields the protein CASSPTGVGNQPQHF.